A selection of T cell receptor beta chains follows, all from one sample in a study of T cell responses to AZD1222 COVID-19 vaccine. Sequencing used immunoSEQ multiplex PCR; TCRdb keeps in-frame clones, though not all of them. The table records around 140,000 clones, 85% of them present only once. The sequenced sample was peripheral blood, obtained 28 days after the second dose of the MenACWY control vaccine. These receptors all come from an adult who received the MenACWY meningococcal vaccine as a control. CDR3s leave out the opening cysteine and the closing phenylalanine or tryptophan. Fields, in order: J gene, V gene, CDR3 protein.

>TRBJ2-7|TRBV7-2
ASSSTSGPSYEQY
>TRBJ1-1|TRBV18
ASSSGGWGYTEAF
>TRBJ1-1|TRBV29-1
SVEGAGNTEAF
>TRBJ2-1|TRBV29-1
SVGYDSGGYNEQF
>TRBJ1-5|TRBV29-1
SVLGDMQSQH
>TRBJ1-5|TRBV5-5
ASSLGGDFSNQPQH
>TRBJ1-1|TRBV16
ASSLDRGNTEAF
>TRBJ1-6|TRBV10-3
AISEERRGSSPLH
>TRBJ1-2|TRBV19
ASSTQGVGGKA
>TRBJ2-5|TRBV5-1
ASSFDREPNQY
>TRBJ1-1|TRBV7-2
ASSFSENTEAF
>TRBJ2-3|TRBV6-5
ASGVWDRGTDTQY
>TRBJ1-2|TRBV5-6
ASSLGGGANYGYT
>TRBJ2-3|TRBV6-2/TRBV6-3
ASSYNTDTQY
>TRBJ1-1|TRBV7-2
ASSVNPLGGLNTEAF
>TRBJ2-7|TRBV5-5
ASSLTGGGEQY
>TRBJ1-2|TRBV2
ASSLQVPDT
>TRBJ1-2|TRBV27
ASSSLGEGGLNYGYT
>TRBJ2-5|TRBV20-1
SASLGAGQETQY
>TRBJ2-3|TRBV5-1
ASSWQGASDTQY
>TRBJ2-7|TRBV21-1
ASSAPRPDSSYEQY
>TRBJ1-1|TRBV25-1
ASSPTGWSSTEAF
>TRBJ2-1|TRBV7-8
ASSLTTGSYNEQF
>TRBJ1-1|TRBV6-1
ASSEGGGTEAF
>TRBJ1-5|TRBV28
ASSLGVSSNQPQH
>TRBJ2-3|TRBV2
ASSVQRDLSTDTQY
>TRBJ2-3|TRBV6-5
ASRHGADTQY
>TRBJ1-2|TRBV18
ASSPISPGQGAAGYT
>TRBJ1-1|TRBV7-9
ASSFEMGYTEAF
>TRBJ2-1|TRBV6-5
ASRGTRVNEQF
>TRBJ2-2|TRBV29-1
SVTEVAGAGELF
>TRBJ1-4|TRBV11-1
APNGGATNEKLF
>TRBJ2-5|TRBV19
ASSISGRGMETQY
>TRBJ1-2|TRBV5-1
ASSLDHRDSYGYT
>TRBJ1-2|TRBV6-5
ASSPTGGYGYT
>TRBJ2-7|TRBV15
ATSPRRAGPSSYEQY
>TRBJ1-5|TRBV4-2
ASSQEWYSNQPQH